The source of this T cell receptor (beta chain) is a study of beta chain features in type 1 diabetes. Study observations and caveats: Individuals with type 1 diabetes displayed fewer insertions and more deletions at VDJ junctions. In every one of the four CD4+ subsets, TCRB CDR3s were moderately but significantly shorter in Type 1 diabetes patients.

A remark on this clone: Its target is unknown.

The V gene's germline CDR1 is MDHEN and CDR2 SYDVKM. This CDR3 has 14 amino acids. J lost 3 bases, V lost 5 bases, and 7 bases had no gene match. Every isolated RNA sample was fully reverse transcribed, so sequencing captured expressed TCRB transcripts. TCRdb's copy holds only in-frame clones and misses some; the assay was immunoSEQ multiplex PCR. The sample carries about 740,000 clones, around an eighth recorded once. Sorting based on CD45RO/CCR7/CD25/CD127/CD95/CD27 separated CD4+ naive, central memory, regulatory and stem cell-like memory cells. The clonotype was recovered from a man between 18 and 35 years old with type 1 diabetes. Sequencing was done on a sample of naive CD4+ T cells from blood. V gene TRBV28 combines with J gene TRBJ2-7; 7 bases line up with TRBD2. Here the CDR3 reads CASSPGGEVYEQYF. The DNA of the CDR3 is TGTGCCAGCAGTCCTGGGGGGGAAGTCTACGAGCAGTACTTC.